These 28 T cell receptor beta chains were all obtained from the same sample, sequenced in a study of blood T cell repertoires in COVID-19. The table came from immunoSEQ multiplex PCR; TCRdb's copy has only in-frame clones and leaves some out. Found here are 95,000 to 110,000 clones, roughly 87% of them singletons; the top ten hold 2.5% to 3.5%. Sequencing was performed on peripheral blood. These receptors were taken from a man between 50 and 59 years old in a cohort sampled during active COVID-19.

V and J are TRBV5-1 and TRBJ2-7; 12 bases match TRBD2. Germline V gives CDR1 SGHRS, CDR2 YFSETQ. Trimming at V came to 5 bases and at J to 2 bases, leaving 5 bases not matched to a gene. This CDR3 has 15 residues. This CDR3 is CASRPRTSGTYEQYF. In nucleotides, the CDR3 is TGCGCCAGCAGACCCAGGACTAGCGGGACCTACGAGCAGTACTTC. The entire variable domain, with the rest obtained from reference TRBV5-1 and TRBJ2-7, is as follows: KAGVTQTPRYLIKTRGQQVTLSCSPISGHRSVSWYQQTPGQGLQFLFEYFSETQRNKGNFPGRFSGRQFSNSRSEMNVSTLELGDSALYLCASRPRTSGTYEQYFGPGTRLTVT.

The chain employs TRBV19 and TRBJ1-5, with TRBD1 identical over 7 bases. The CDR3 is 17 amino acids. V was pared by 7 bases and J by 2 bases, with 14 bases of the junction left unmatched. The germline gives CDR1 LNHDA, CDR2 SQIVND (reference sequence). The CDR3 loop is CASKGAGLESRNQPQHF. The DNA of the CDR3 is TGTGCCAGTAAGGGGGCAGGGCTAGAGTCTCGCAATCAGCCCCAGCATTTT.

The rearrangement uses TRBV2 and TRBJ1-5, with a weak D call TRBD1 (5 bases). Germline V gene lookup returns CDR1 SNHLY and CDR2 FYNNEI. The CDR3 totals 15 residues. Trimming stripped 2 bases from V and 2 bases from J, with 10 bases between. The CDR3 protein is CASSEPGRGNQPQHF. The CDR3 DNA reads TGTGCCAGCAGTGAACCAGGGCGAGGCAATCAGCCCCAGCATTTT.

This chain uses TRBV5-8 with TRBJ1-5; D is ambiguous. CDR1 is SGHTS and CDR2 is YDEGEE in the germline V gene. The CDR3 spans 11 residues. Trimming shortened V by 0 bases and J by 7 bases, and 2 bases separated the two germline ends. The CDR3 sequence: CASSLVQPQHF. CDR3 sequence (DNA): TGTGCCAGCAGCTTGGTACAGCCCCAGCATTTT.

The J gene is TRBJ1-6, the V gene TRBV27; the D is unclear. CDR3 size: 14 residues. Germline V gives CDR1 MNHEY, CDR2 SMNVEV (reference sequence). V lost 4 bases, J lost 9 bases, and 13 bases lay in between. CDR3 in DNA: TGTGCCAGCAGTTGGTCGGGGAACCCTTCACCCCTCCACTTT. It codes for CASSWSGNPSPLHF.

The chain uses TRBV6-5 and TRBJ2-3, with 10 positions matching TRBD2. The length of the CDR3 is 14 residues. Germline V CDR1 and CDR2: MNHEY, SVGAGI. V was pared by 7 bases and J by 6 bases, with 7 bases of the junction left unmatched. For the CDR3, the DNA is TGTGCCAGCAATAGCGGGGGGTCGGGGGATACGCAGTATTTT. Encoded protein: CASNSGGSGDTQYF.

The rearrangement uses TRBV7-2 and TRBJ1-3; D uncertain. Germline-derived CDR1 and CDR2 are SGHTA and FQGNSA. The V gene lost 6 bases and the J gene lost 0 bases, with 9 bases spanning the gap. This CDR3 contains 14 residues. In DNA form, the CDR3 reads TGTGCCAGCAGTTCTCCGTCCTCTGGAAACACCATATATTTT. Translating gives CASSSPSSGNTIYF.

This clone was detected only once. The chain couples TRBV7-9 to TRBJ1-6; no definite D call. This CDR3 has 14 residues. From germline, CDR1 is SEHNR and CDR2 FQNEAQ (reference sequence). Trimming shortened V by 1 base and J by 7 bases, and 8 bases separated the two germline ends. The CDR3 nucleotides read TGTGCCAGCAGCTTAGGTATTTCGAATTCACCCCTCCACTTT. Protein: CASSLGISNSPLHF.

The CDR3, as DNA: TGCGCCAGCAGCCAAGAGGCGGGAAGCTCCTACAATGAGCAGTTCTTC. As protein: CASSQEAGSSYNEQFF. The chain recombines TRBV4-1 with TRBJ2-1, with D possibly TRBD2 on 6 matching bases. The germline CDR1 and CDR2 sequences are MGHRA and YSYEKL. The CDR3 spans 16 residues. V lost 0 bases, J lost 0 bases, and 9 bases lay in between.

This clone was seen a single time. The V and J genes are TRBV7-9 and TRBJ1-3; 11 bases map to TRBD1. V lost 8 bases, J lost 4 bases, and 19 bases stayed unmatched. Germline V gene lookup returns CDR1 SEHNR and CDR2 FQNEAQ (reference sequence). CDR3 length: 19 residues. The CDR3 DNA reads as TGTGCCAGCCAGCTCCACCCCCTCTCGGACAGGGGGCCAGGAAACACCATATATTTT. It yields the protein CASQLHPLSDRGPGNTIYF. Drawing the rest from reference TRBV7-9 and TRBJ1-3, the complete variable domain is DTGVSQNPRHKITKRGQNVTFRCDPISEHNRLYWYRQTLGQGPEFLTYFQNEAQLEKSRLLSDRFSAERPKGSFSTLEIQRTEQGDSAMYLCASQLHPLSDRGPGNTIYFGEGSWLTVV.

The chain is built from TRBV15 and TRBJ2-5; 10 bases map to TRBD1. CDR1 is LNHNV, CDR2 YYDKDF, per germline (reference sequence). CDR3 length equals 15 residues. The V gene end was trimmed by 7 bases and the J gene end by 1 base; junction bases not matched to a gene: 6. The CDR3 DNA sequence: TGTGCCACCAAGGACAGGGGGGGACCCCAAGAGACCCAGTACTTC. It translates to CATKDRGGPQETQYF.

The rearrangement uses TRBV12-3 or TRBV12-4 and TRBJ2-5; D not resolved. This CDR3 spans 12 amino acids. V was shortened by 3 bases and J by 4 bases, with 6 bases between the two germline ends. The CDR3 spells CASSLSVETQYF. The DNA for the CDR3 is TGTGCCAGCAGTTTGAGCGTAGAGACCCAGTACTTC.

The chain has TRBV7-9 and TRBJ1-4, with 9 bases lining up with TRBD1. This CDR3 is built from 16 residues. Germline V gene data show CDR1 as SEHNR and CDR2 as FQNEAQ (reference sequence). V lost 5 bases to trimming and J lost 7 bases; unmatched junction nucleotides: 11. CDR3 bases: TGTGCCAGCAGCACTGACATGGGACAGGGTATTGAAAAACTGTTTTTT. Residues: CASSTDMGQGIEKLFF.

The chain employs TRBV28 and TRBJ1-1; maybe TRBD1 (5 bases). This CDR3 is 13 amino acids long. V was clipped by 7 bases and J by 6 bases, with 15 bases between them. Germline-derived CDR1 and CDR2 are MDHEN and SYDVKM. CDR3 sequence: CASNKAGGAEAFF. CDR3 sequence (DNA): TGTGCCAGCAACAAAGCCGGGGGGGCTGAAGCTTTCTTT.

The V call is TRBV2, the J call TRBJ2-1, with D maybe TRBD1 (7 bases). V gave up 4 bases and J gave up 8 bases, with 18 bases separating them. In germline, CDR1 is SNHLY, CDR2 FYNNEI. The CDR3 length is 15 residues. CDR3 residues: CASSADRVSGDEQFF. The CDR3, as DNA: TGTGCCAGCAGTGCAGACAGGGTATCGGGAGATGAGCAGTTCTTC.

This rearrangement joins TRBV16 to TRBJ1-1, with D possibly matching TRBD1 (5 bases). The germline gives CDR1 KGHSY, CDR2 FQNENV. The CDR3 extends over 15 amino acids. The germline V and J ends were trimmed by 4 bases and 4 bases, with 16 bases remaining between them. The CDR3 protein is CASSLFEGGGTEAFF. The CDR3 DNA sequence: TGTGCCAGCAGCCTTTTTGAGGGCGGGGGCACTGAAGCTTTCTTT.

The V gene is TRBV6-6, the J gene TRBJ1-6, with D unclear. The CDR3 contains 12 residues. The V gene's germline CDR1 is MNHNY and CDR2 SVGAGI (reference sequence). Deletions cut 7 bases from V and 6 bases from J, with 7 bases between. The CDR3 is CASTPGNSPLHF. DNA of the CDR3: TGTGCCAGCACCCCGGGTAATTCACCCCTCCACTTT.

The chain employs TRBV5-4 and TRBJ2-3; D gene uncertain. Per the germline V gene, CDR1 is SGHNT and CDR2 is YYREEE (reference sequence). The CDR3 covers 13 residues. The V end lost 4 bases, the J end lost 4 bases, and 10 bases lay between the germline ends. CDR3 sequence: CASSKTAADTQYF. The CDR3 DNA reads TGTGCCAGCAGCAAAACAGCCGCAGATACGCAGTATTTT.

The chain is built from TRBV7-2 and TRBJ2-7; a possible D gene is TRBD1 (6 bases). Between the trimmed V and J ends, which lost 3 bases and 0 bases, there was a span of 9 bases. The CDR3 runs 14 residues. Per germline, CDR1 SGHTA and CDR2 FQGNSA. The CDR3 loop is CASSLGAVSYEQYF. In DNA form, the CDR3 reads TGTGCCAGCAGCTTGGGGGCCGTCTCCTACGAGCAGTACTTC.

V and J are TRBV5-1 and TRBJ1-1, with a tentative D call TRBD1 (6 bases). Germline loops: CDR1 SGHRS, CDR2 YFSETQ. Trimming removed 4 bases from V and 4 bases from J, with 17 bases in between. This CDR3 contains 15 residues. CDR3 in amino acids: CASSSWGQAGTEAFF. CDR3 nucleotide sequence: TGCGCCAGCAGCAGTTGGGGGCAGGCGGGCACTGAAGCTTTCTTT.

This clone was observed once. The rearrangement links TRBV7-2 to TRBJ2-2; 11 nucleotides agree with TRBD2. The length of the CDR3 is 18 residues. Looked up from germline, CDR1 is SGHTA and CDR2 is FQGNSA. V dropped 1 base and J dropped 4; count of bases not matched to a gene: 8. The CDR3 DNA reads as TGTGCCAGCAGCTTAGGCGTACTAGCGGGGGCCAGCACCGGGGAGCTGTTTTTT. Residues: CASSLGVLAGASTGELFF. Using reference TRBV7-2 and TRBJ2-2 for the parts outside the CDR3, the full variable domain is GAGVSQSPSNKVTEKGKDVELRCDPISGHTALYWYRQSLGQGLEFLIYFQGNSAPDKSGLPSDRFSAERTGGSVSTLTIQRTQQEDSAVYLCASSLGVLAGASTGELFFGEGSRLTVL.

The CDR3, as DNA: TGCGCCAGCAGCCCGGGAGCATCCGGGACAGGGGGCACAAATGAGCAGTTCTTC. Amino acids: CASSPGASGTGGTNEQFF. V gene TRBV5-1 combines with J gene TRBJ2-1; 12 nucleotides agree with TRBD1. Germline V gives CDR1 SGHRS, CDR2 YFSETQ. The CDR3 has 18 residues. V dropped 4 bases and J dropped 7; count of bases not matched to a gene: 15.

The rearrangement joins TRBV7-8 to TRBJ2-5, with 8 bases that match TRBD2. The trim removed 3 bases at V and 4 bases at J, leaving 1 base unmatched. From germline, CDR1 is SGHVS and CDR2 FQNEAQ. The CDR3 spans 13 residues. The CDR3 here is CASSFAGGETQYF. The CDR3 DNA reads as TGTGCCAGCAGCTTTGCGGGGGGAGAGACCCAGTACTTC.

This chain uses TRBV9 with TRBJ2-7; D perhaps matches TRBD2 (5 bases). Germline values: CDR1 SGDLS, CDR2 YYNGEE. The V end lost 4 bases, the J end lost 7 bases, and 12 bases lay between the germline ends. CDR3 length equals 12 residues. CDR3: CASSLSWREQYF. The CDR3 nucleotides read TGTGCCAGCAGCCTTAGCTGGAGGGAGCAGTACTTC.

The V call is TRBV6-6, the J call TRBJ1-2; D possibly corresponds to TRBD1 (6 bases). Germline CDR1 reads MNHNY; CDR2 reads SVGAGI (reference sequence). The CDR3 spans 14 residues. V shed 6 bases and J shed 2 bases, with 13 bases lying between them. The CDR3 nucleotides read TGTGCCAGCAGAAACCCAGGGGACAACTATGGCTACACCTTC. Amino acid sequence: CASRNPGDNYGYTF.

V is TRBV6-1 and J is TRBJ2-3; 10 positions match TRBD2. Germline-derived CDR1 and CDR2 are MNHNS and SASEGT. With 4 bases clipped from V and 7 bases from J, the junction kept 11 bases outside the gene matches. This CDR3 spans 16 amino acids. The CDR3 loop reads CASSALRAGGLNTQYF. The CDR3 nucleotides read TGTGCCAGCAGTGCCCTGCGAGCGGGGGGGCTTAATACGCAGTATTTT.

The chain links TRBV11-3 to TRBJ2-7, with D tentatively TRBD1 (6 bases). The V and J ends lost 5 bases and 0 bases respectively, with 11 bases between them. CDR3 size: 14 residues. The V gene's germline CDR1 is SGHNT and CDR2 YENEEA. In DNA, the CDR3 is TGTGCCAGCAGCATAGGACAGAGCTCCTACGAGCAGTACTTC. Translated, it gives CASSIGQSSYEQYF.

The chain combines TRBV5-1 with TRBJ2-3; 8 bases map to TRBD2. This CDR3 is built from 14 residues. CDR1 and CDR2 (germline): SGHRS, YFSETQ. V shed 4 bases and J 8 bases; nucleotides not matched to a gene: 9. The CDR3, as DNA: TGCGCCAGCAGCCCCTCGGGGGGGCAAGGTACGCAGTATTTT. The encoded protein is CASSPSGGQGTQYF.